This T cell receptor beta chain was retrieved from a study of regulatory T cells in long-lasting Graves disease. This clonotype was recorded many times. Building the TCR beta libraries relied on iRepertoire HTBI primers, and CDR3 regions underwent Arm-PCR. TCRdb reanalysed the multiplex PCR reads using MiXCR and keeps one entry per CDR3 protein. The sample shows 450,000 to 600,000 distinct CDR3 sequences, roughly 15% of them seen only once. Time point noted: newly diagnosed GD, antithyroid drugs for less than 3 months. The TCR library used RNA extracted from PBMCs. The germline V and J ends were trimmed by 6 bases and 4 bases, with 12 bases remaining between them. The CDR3 has 13 amino acids. This sample also belongs to another study, concerning T cells in Graves' hyperthyroidism and ophthalmopathy. From that study: Across 18 months, stable Graves' hyperthyroidism was marked by no progression to ophthalmopathy. Patients between 18 and 65 years old had hyperthyroidism, newly diagnosed and lasting under 2 months. Appearing also in blood were most of the thyroid clonotypes expanded above 0.001.

The TCR comes from a man aged 35 to 55 with Graves disease. The rearrangement uses TRBV12-3 or TRBV12-4 and TRBJ1-2, with a possible D match to TRBD1 (5 bases). The material sequenced was peripheral blood mononuclear cells (PBMCs), taken at new diagnosis, from a patient treated with antithyroid drugs. The DNA of the CDR3 is TGTGCCAGCAGATCTGACAGTATCTATGGCTACACCTTC. It codes for CASRSDSIYGYTF.